The 11 T cell receptor beta chains given below trace back to one sample, sequenced in a study of shared clonotypes between healthy human individuals. The protocol was immunoSEQ multiplex PCR, while the TCRdb copy is restricted to in-frame clones and leaves out a portion. The sample carries 1,500,000 or so clones, just under 99% recorded once. Sequenced input: naive CD4+ T cells sorted from blood. The subset here: CD45RA+ positively selected. Receptor source: a man younger than 40 in good health.

The chain employs TRBV27 and TRBJ2-7; 7 bases map to TRBD2. The germline V gene encodes CDR1 MNHEY and CDR2 SMNVEV (reference sequence). J lost 2 bases, V lost 2 bases, and 12 bases had no gene match. CDR3 length: 17 amino acids. CDR3 sequence (DNA): TGTGCCAGCAGTTTAGCCCTGCCTAGCGGTATTCCCTACGAGCAGTACTTC. Its translation is CASSLALPSGIPYEQYF.

The CDR3: CASRNGGSSYNEQFF. Here the CDR3 DNA reads TGTGCCAGCAGGAATGGGGGAAGCTCCTACAATGAGCAGTTCTTC. The rearrangement uses TRBV5-4 and TRBJ2-1; D assignment may be TRBD1 or TRBD2 (5 bases each). The CDR3 runs to 15 residues. V lost 5 bases and J 0 bases, leaving 12 bases between the germline ends. Looked up from germline, CDR1 is SGHNT and CDR2 is YYREEE (reference sequence). The full variable domain, completed using reference TRBV5-4 and TRBJ2-1, is ETGVTQSPTHLIKTRGQQVTLRCSSQSGHNTVSWYQQALGQGPQFIFQYYREEENGRGNFPPRFSGLQFPNYSSELNVNALELDDSALYLCASRNGGSSYNEQFFGPGTRLTVL.

The chain employs TRBV11-2 and TRBJ2-3, with D tentatively TRBD1 (5 bases). Per the germline V gene, CDR1 is SGHAT and CDR2 is FQNNGV. CDR3 size: 13 residues. Trimming removed 6 bases at V and 4 bases at J, with 11 bases between. The CDR3 bases are TGTGCCAGCAGATCTAGGGGTGCAGATACGCAGTATTTT. It codes for CASRSRGADTQYF.

The chain combines TRBV7-9 with TRBJ1-5; D is perhaps TRBD1 (5 bases). V was shortened by 0 bases and J by 1 base, with 10 bases between the two germline ends. Germline CDR1 reads SEHNR; CDR2 reads FQNEAQ (reference sequence). This CDR3 has 16 residues. Here the CDR3 reads CASSLALGDSNQPQHF. The CDR3 DNA follows: TGTGCCAGCAGCTTAGCACTAGGGGACAGCAATCAGCCCCAGCATTTT.

J is TRBJ2-3 and V is TRBV5-1; 8 nucleotides match TRBD1. Germline V gene data show CDR1 as SGHRS and CDR2 as YFSETQ. Trimming removed 0 bases from V and 2 bases from J; junction bases left unmatched: 5. This CDR3 is built from 16 residues. CDR3 nucleotides: TGCGCCAGCAGCTTGGCACAGGGGGGTATCACAGATACGCAGTATTTT. The encoded protein is CASSLAQGGITDTQYF.

The chain combines TRBV15 with TRBJ2-1, with TRBD1 matching over 8 bases. CDR3 length equals 17 residues. V was clipped by 0 bases and J by 6 bases; unmatched bases: 10. Germline V gene data show CDR1 as LNHNV and CDR2 as YYDKDF (reference sequence). The CDR3 region is CATSRDVGQGGFNEQFF. CDR3 coding DNA: TGTGCCACCAGCAGAGATGTCGGACAGGGAGGATTCAATGAGCAGTTCTTC.

The V call is TRBV7-2, the J call TRBJ1-1; D remains ambiguous. Trimming shortened V by 6 bases and J by 3 bases, and 17 bases separated the two germline ends. In germline, CDR1 is SGHTA, CDR2 FQGNSA. The CDR3 contains 15 residues. Here the CDR3 reads CASSPSSGRDTEAFF. CDR3 nucleotides: TGTGCCAGCAGTCCAAGTTCAGGACGGGACACTGAAGCTTTCTTT.

The V call is TRBV5-1, the J call TRBJ2-5, with no clear D. This CDR3 spans 14 amino acids. Per the germline V gene, CDR1 is SGHRS and CDR2 is YFSETQ. The V end was cut by 1 base, the J end by 0 bases, with 7 bases between. The CDR3 is CASSLTVNQETQYF. CDR3 DNA sequence: TGCGCCAGCAGCTTGACTGTTAACCAAGAGACCCAGTACTTC. The whole variable domain, remainder taken from reference TRBV5-1 and TRBJ2-5, is KAGVTQTPRYLIKTRGQQVTLSCSPISGHRSVSWYQQTPGQGLQFLFEYFSETQRNKGNFPGRFSGRQFSNSRSEMNVSTLELGDSALYLCASSLTVNQETQYFGPGTRLLVL.

With regard to this clone: Other nucleotide sequences in the sample specify the same CDR3. The chain links TRBV28 to TRBJ1-1, with unresolved D. The V gene lost 7 bases and the J gene lost 0 bases, with 6 bases spanning the gap. The CDR3 contains 12 residues. Germline V gene data show CDR1 as MDHEN and CDR2 as SYDVKM. The CDR3 DNA reads TGTGCCAGCAAGGTCCTGAACACTGAAGCTTTCTTT. It specifies CASKVLNTEAFF.

The rearrangement joins TRBV7-2 to TRBJ1-2, with TRBD1 matching over 7 bases. The CDR3 extends over 14 amino acids. The V and J ends lost 1 base and 7 bases, in that order; junction bases with no gene match: 6. The germline gives CDR1 SGHTA, CDR2 FQGNSA. This CDR3 reads CASSLVRGGGGYTF. CDR3 DNA: TGTGCCAGCAGCTTAGTCAGGGGGGGAGGTGGCTACACCTTC.

This clone was picked up one time. CDR3 loop: CASSLSMAGASSYEQYF. The CDR3 region has the DNA TGCGCCAGCAGCTTGAGTATGGCGGGAGCCAGCTCCTACGAGCAGTACTTC. The V call is TRBV5-1, the J call TRBJ2-7, with 7 bases fitting TRBD2. V dropped 1 base and J dropped 0; count of bases not matched to a gene: 10. Germline V gives CDR1 SGHRS, CDR2 YFSETQ. CDR3 length: 17 residues.